The clone carrying this TCR beta chain was counted a single time. Its antigen is still unknown. This sample is part of a study of shared clonotypes between healthy human individuals. This CDR3 has 14 residues. The germline V gene has CDR1 SGHKS and CDR2 YYEKEE (reference sequence). The V gene lost 2 bases and the J gene lost 5 bases, with 13 bases spanning the gap. An approximately 210 ng quantity of DNA, 29,000 or so T cell genomes, went into the sorted-subset replicate PCRs. The assay was immunoSEQ multiplex PCR, and TCRdb's table has in-frame clones only and misses some. Among over 1.4 million clones listed, roughly 95% were seen once. General study results and limits: It was the non-shared clonotypes that had lower generation probabilities than clonotypes shared by all four donors.

The sample consisted of naive CD4+ T cells sorted from blood. The subset: CD45RA+ positively selected. This chain uses TRBV5-5 with TRBJ1-2, with D perhaps matching TRBD1 (6 bases). The sequence was collected from a man aged 30-40 years in good health. CDR3 sequence reads: CASSLGRGGYGYTF. The DNA of the CDR3 is TGTGCCAGCAGCTTAGGCAGGGGCGGATATGGCTACACCTTC.